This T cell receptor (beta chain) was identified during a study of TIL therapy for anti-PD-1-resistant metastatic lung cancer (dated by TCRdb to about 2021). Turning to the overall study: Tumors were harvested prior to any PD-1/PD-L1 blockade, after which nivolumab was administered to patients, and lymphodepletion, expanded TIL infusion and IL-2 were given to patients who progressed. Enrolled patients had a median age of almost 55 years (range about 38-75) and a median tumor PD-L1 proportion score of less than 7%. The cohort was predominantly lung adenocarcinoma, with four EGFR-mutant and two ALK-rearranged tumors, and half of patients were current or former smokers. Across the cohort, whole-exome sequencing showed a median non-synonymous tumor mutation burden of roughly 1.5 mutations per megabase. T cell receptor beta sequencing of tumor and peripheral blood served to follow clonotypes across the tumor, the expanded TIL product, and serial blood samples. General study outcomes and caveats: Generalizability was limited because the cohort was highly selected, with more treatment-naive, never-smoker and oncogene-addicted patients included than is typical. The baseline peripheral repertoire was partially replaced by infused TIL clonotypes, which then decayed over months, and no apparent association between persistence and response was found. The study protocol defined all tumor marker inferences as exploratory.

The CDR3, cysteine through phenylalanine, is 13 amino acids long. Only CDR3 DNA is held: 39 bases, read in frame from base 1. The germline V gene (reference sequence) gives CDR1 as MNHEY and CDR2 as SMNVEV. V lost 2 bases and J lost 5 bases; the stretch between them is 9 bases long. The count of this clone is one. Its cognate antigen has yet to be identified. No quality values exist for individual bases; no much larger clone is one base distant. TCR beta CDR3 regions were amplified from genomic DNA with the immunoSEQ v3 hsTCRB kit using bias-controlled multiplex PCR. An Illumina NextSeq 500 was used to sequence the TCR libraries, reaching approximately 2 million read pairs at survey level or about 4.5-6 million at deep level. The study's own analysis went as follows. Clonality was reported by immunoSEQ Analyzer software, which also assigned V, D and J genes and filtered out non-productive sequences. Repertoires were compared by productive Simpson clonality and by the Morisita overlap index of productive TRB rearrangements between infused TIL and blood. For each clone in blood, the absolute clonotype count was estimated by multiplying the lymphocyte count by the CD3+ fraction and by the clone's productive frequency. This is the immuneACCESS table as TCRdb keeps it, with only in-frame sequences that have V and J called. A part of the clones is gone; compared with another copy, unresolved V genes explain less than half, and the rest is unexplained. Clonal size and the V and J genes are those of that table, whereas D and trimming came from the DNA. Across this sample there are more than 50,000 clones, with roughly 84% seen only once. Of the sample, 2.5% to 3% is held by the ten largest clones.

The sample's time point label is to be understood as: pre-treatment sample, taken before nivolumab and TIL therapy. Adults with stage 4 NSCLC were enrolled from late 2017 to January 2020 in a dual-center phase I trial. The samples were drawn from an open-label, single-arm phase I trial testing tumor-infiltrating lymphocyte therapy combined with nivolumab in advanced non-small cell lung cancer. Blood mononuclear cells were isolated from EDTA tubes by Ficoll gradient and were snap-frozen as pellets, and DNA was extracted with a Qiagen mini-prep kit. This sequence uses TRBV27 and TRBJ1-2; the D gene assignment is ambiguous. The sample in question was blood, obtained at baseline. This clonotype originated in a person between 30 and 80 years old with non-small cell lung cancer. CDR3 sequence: CASSLDPGYGYTF. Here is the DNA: TGTGCCAGCAGTTTAGATCCCGGTTATGGCTACACCTTC.